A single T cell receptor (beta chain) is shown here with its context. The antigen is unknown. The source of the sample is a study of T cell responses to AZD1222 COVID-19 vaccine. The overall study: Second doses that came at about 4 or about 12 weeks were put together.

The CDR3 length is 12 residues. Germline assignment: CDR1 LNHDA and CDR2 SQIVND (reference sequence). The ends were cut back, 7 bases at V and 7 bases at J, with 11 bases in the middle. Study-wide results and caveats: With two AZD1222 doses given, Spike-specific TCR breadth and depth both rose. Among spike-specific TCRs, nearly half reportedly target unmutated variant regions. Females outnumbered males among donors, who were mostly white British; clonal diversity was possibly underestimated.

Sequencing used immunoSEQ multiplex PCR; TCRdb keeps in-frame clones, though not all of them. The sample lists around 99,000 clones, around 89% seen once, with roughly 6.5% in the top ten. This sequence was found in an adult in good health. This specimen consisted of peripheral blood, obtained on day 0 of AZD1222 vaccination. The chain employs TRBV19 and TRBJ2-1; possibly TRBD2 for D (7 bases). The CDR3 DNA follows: TGTGCCAGTAATCGGGGGGCTAATGAGCAGTTCTTC. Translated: CASNRGANEQFF.